The 8 T cell receptor beta chains below all came from one sample that was sequenced in a study of identifying expanded T cells in peripheral blood. The repertoire was sequenced with immunoSEQ multiplex PCR; TCRdb's copy has only in-frame clones and lacks some. The repertoire consists of approximately 120,000 clones, with about 80% occurring once and the leading ten covering 3.3%. Sequenced sample: blood. These receptor sequences come from a person aged 18-70 years in good health.

A single count supports this clone. The V gene is TRBV2, the J gene TRBJ2-1, with a possible D match to TRBD1 (6 bases). CDR1 and CDR2 (germline): SNHLY, FYNNEI. The CDR3 sequence is 16 residues long. Trimming shortened V by 3 bases and J by 0 bases, and 12 bases separated the two germline ends. CDR3 nucleotide sequence: TGTGCCAGCAGTGAGTTGAGGGGGAGCTCCTACAATGAGCAGTTCTTC. Protein: CASSELRGSSYNEQFF.

The V gene is TRBV11-2, the J gene TRBJ1-1, with a possible D match to TRBD1 (5 bases). Trimming removed 2 bases from V and 0 bases from J, with 10 bases in between. Germline CDR1 is SGHAT and CDR2 is FQNNGV. This CDR3 region has 15 residues. The CDR3 protein is CASSLFGTMNTEAFF. The CDR3 region has the DNA TGTGCCAGCAGCTTATTTGGGACCATGAACACTGAAGCTTTCTTT.

This clone has a single count. The rearrangement links TRBV7-9 to TRBJ2-5; a possible D gene is TRBD1 (5 bases). In germline, CDR1 is SEHNR, CDR2 FQNEAQ (reference sequence). The CDR3 has 14 amino acids. Trimming cost V 3 bases and J 2 bases, with 10 bases left between them. The CDR3 loop reads CASSFRDRQETQYF. As DNA, the CDR3 is TGTGCCAGCAGCTTTCGAGACAGACAAGAGACCCAGTACTTC. The variable domain in full, completed from reference TRBV7-9 and TRBJ2-5, reads DTGVSQNPRHKITKRGQNVTFRCDPISEHNRLYWYRQTLGQGPEFLTYFQNEAQLEKSRLLSDRFSAERPKGSFSTLEIQRTEQGDSAMYLCASSFRDRQETQYFGPGTRLLVL.

The CDR3 region has the DNA TGTGCCAGCAGTTACGAAGGGGGCACAACTAATGAAAAACTGTTTTTT. Translated: CASSYEGGTTNEKLFF. The chain links TRBV6-5 to TRBJ1-4, with TRBD1 identical over 7 bases. Germline CDR1 MNHEY, CDR2 SVGAGI. CDR3 length equals 16 residues. V shed 2 bases, J shed 0 bases, and the junction held 3 bases outside the gene matches.

The table lists this clone with a count of one. The chain uses TRBV4-1 and TRBJ1-2; the match to TRBD1 covers 8 bases. The V gene end was trimmed by 6 bases and the J gene end by 3 bases; junction bases not matched to a gene: 9. CDR1 is MGHRA, CDR2 YSYEKL, per germline. The CDR3 runs to 15 residues. The CDR3 is CASRPPGQVHYGYTF. The CDR3 region has the DNA TGCGCCAGCAGGCCTCCGGGACAGGTTCACTATGGCTACACCTTC.

V is TRBV15 and J is TRBJ1-2; D is possibly TRBD1 (6 bases). The V gene's germline CDR1 is LNHNV and CDR2 YYDKDF (reference sequence). There are 18 residues in the CDR3. V dropped 0 bases and J dropped 2 bases, with 19 bases sitting between them. CDR3 amino acids: CATSRDMGAGAVNYGYTF. Written as DNA, the CDR3 is TGTGCCACCAGCAGAGACATGGGGGCCGGGGCTGTGAACTATGGCTACACCTTC.

DNA of the CDR3: TGTGCCAGCAGAAGAGAGTACGAGCAGTACTTC. As protein: CASRREYEQYF. The chain couples TRBV27 to TRBJ2-7; unclear D gene. There are 11 residues in the CDR3. Deletions cut 6 bases from V and 4 bases from J, with 7 bases between. Per the germline V gene, CDR1 is MNHEY and CDR2 is SMNVEV (reference sequence).

CDR3 sequence (DNA): TGCGCCAGCAGCTTGTGGGACACCGGGGAGCTGTTTTTT. It is translated as CASSLWDTGELFF. The rearrangement uses TRBV5-1 and TRBJ2-2; D call uncertain. The germline V gene encodes CDR1 SGHRS and CDR2 YFSETQ. The CDR3 has 13 amino acids. V lost 1 base, J lost 3 bases, and 4 bases lay in between.